What follows is one TCR beta chain and its context. These data come from a study of blood T cell repertoires in COVID-19. Study information: Sample material is recorded as cDNA or gDNA derived from T cells, B-cell-depleted T cells, or PBMCs.

Per the original methods: Using reference gene primer amplification, nucleated cell counts were estimated. Sequencing was performed with immunoSEQ multiplex PCR; in TCRdb, only in-frame clones are kept and a portion is missing. Clone size and the V and J calls come from that table; the DNA yielded D and trimming. This repertoire shows about 190,000 clones, less than 90% found once; its top ten account for around 1.2%. With 7 bases clipped from V and 4 bases from J, the junction kept 6 bases outside the gene matches. The CDR3 is 15 amino acids. Germline V gene lookup returns CDR1 KGHDR and CDR2 SFDVKD.

The sample taken for sequencing was peripheral blood. This clonotype was obtained from a man between 25 and 39 years old with acute or convalescent COVID-19. The chain employs TRBV24-1 and TRBJ2-1; the match to TRBD2 covers 10 bases. CDR3 region: CATSGTSGMYNEQFF. The CDR3, as DNA: TGTGCCACCAGCGGTACTAGCGGGATGTACAATGAGCAGTTCTTC.